Below, 24 T cell receptor beta chains from the same sample are listed, as sequenced in a study of blood T cell repertoires in COVID-19. Data came from immunoSEQ multiplex PCR; TCRdb stores just in-frame clones and leaves some out. The table shows some 270,000 clones, with 75% to 90% occurring only once. Material for sequencing was peripheral blood. These receptors came from a woman between 65 and 79 years old with acute or convalescent COVID-19.

The V gene is TRBV5-4, the J gene TRBJ1-1; 7 bases line up with TRBD1. V lost 3 bases and J lost 3; bases outside the gene matches: 5. Germline loops: CDR1 SGHNT, CDR2 YYREEE (reference sequence). The CDR3 extends over 14 amino acids. The CDR3 DNA reads as TGTGCCAGCAGCTCCCGACAGGGAGACACTGAAGCTTTCTTT. This sequence encodes CASSSRQGDTEAFF.

The CDR3 DNA follows: TGCGCCAGCCGGGATTCGAACACCGGGGAGCTGTTTTTT. Protein: CASRDSNTGELFF. V is TRBV10-1 and J is TRBJ2-2; possible D gene TRBD2, 5 bases. This CDR3 region has 13 residues. CDR1 and CDR2 (germline): WNHNN, SYGVQD (reference sequence). Trimming took 8 bases from V and 0 from J, leaving 7 bases between them.

The V gene is TRBV4-1, the J gene TRBJ2-2; 11 nucleotides agree with TRBD2. V lost 1 base to trimming and J lost 7 bases; unmatched junction nucleotides: 2. CDR3 size: 15 residues. The germline V gene has CDR1 MGHRA and CDR2 YSYEKL. The CDR3 DNA reads as TGCGCCAGCAGCCAAGGACTAGCGGGGAACGGGGAGCTGTTTTTT. It yields the protein CASSQGLAGNGELFF.

The CDR3 DNA reads TGTGCCAGCAGCTCCTACAGGAACAATAATTCACCCCTCCACTTT. Translation: CASSSYRNNNSPLHF. The chain carries TRBV11-1 and TRBJ1-6, with D possibly being TRBD1 (5 bases). The CDR3 spans 15 residues. The germline gives CDR1 SGHAT, CDR2 FQDESV (reference sequence). V was cut by 4 bases and J by 5 bases, with 12 bases left in between.

This rearrangement joins TRBV29-1 to TRBJ1-1; D might be TRBD1 (6 bases). V lost 7 bases, J lost 2 bases, and 14 bases lay in between. The CDR3 covers 13 residues. The V gene's germline CDR1 is SQVTM and CDR2 ANQGSEA. The CDR3 loop reads CSGHGTINTEAFF. The CDR3 DNA is TGCAGCGGCCACGGGACAATCAACACTGAAGCTTTCTTT. Filled out from reference TRBV29-1 and TRBJ1-1, the complete variable domain reads SAVISQKPSRDICQRGTSLTIQCQVDSQVTMMFWYRQQPGQSLTLIATANQGSEATYESGFVIDKFPISRPNLTFSTLTVSNMSPEDSSIYLCSGHGTINTEAFFGQGTRLTVV.

This chain connects TRBV7-9 to TRBJ1-3, with TRBD1 matching over 7 bases. The CDR3 is made up of 14 amino acids. The J segment lost 3 bases and the V segment lost 2 bases, leaving 1 base of the junction unmatched. CDR1 is SEHNR, CDR2 FQNEAQ, per germline (reference sequence). DNA for the CDR3: TGTGCCAGCAGCTTAACAGGGGATGGAAACACCATATATTTT. Translated: CASSLTGDGNTIYF.

The gene calls are TRBV27 and TRBJ1-4; maybe TRBD1 (5 bases). The V end was cut by 6 bases, the J end by 0 bases, with 11 bases between. Germline CDR1 MNHEY, CDR2 SMNVEV (reference sequence). The CDR3 covers 15 residues. The CDR3 loop is CASSGGTTTNEKLFF. For the CDR3, the DNA is TGTGCCAGCAGCGGGGGGACGACAACTAATGAAAAACTGTTTTTT.

The V call is TRBV5-5, the J call TRBJ2-1; 8 positions agree with TRBD2. V lost 3 bases to trimming and J lost 7 bases; unmatched junction nucleotides: 9. CDR1 is SGHKS and CDR2 is YYEKEE in the germline V gene (reference sequence). The CDR3 is 15 amino acids. CDR3 protein: CASSYGLAGRNEQFF. CDR3 DNA sequence: TGTGCCAGCAGCTACGGACTAGCAGGGAGGAATGAGCAGTTCTTC. The full variable domain, its missing parts supplied by reference TRBV5-5 and TRBJ2-1, is DAGVTQSPTHLIKTRGQQVTLRCSPISGHKSVSWYQQVLGQGPQFIFQYYEKEERGRGNFPDRFSARQFPNYSSELNVNALLLGDSALYLCASSYGLAGRNEQFFGPGTRLTVL.

The chain carries TRBV4-1 and TRBJ1-1; D is undetermined. The CDR3 totals 14 residues. Germline loops: CDR1 MGHRA, CDR2 YSYEKL. Trimming shortened V by 3 bases and J by 1 base, and 9 bases separated the two germline ends. The CDR3 spells CASSHLRANTEAFF. CDR3 coding DNA: TGCGCCAGCAGCCATCTGAGAGCGAACACTGAAGCTTTCTTT.

The CDR3 is CASSSGQALNTEAFF. DNA of the CDR3: TGCGCCAGCAGCTCGGGACAGGCCTTGAACACTGAAGCTTTCTTT. The rearrangement links TRBV5-1 to TRBJ1-1, with 8 bases lining up with TRBD1. Per the germline V gene, CDR1 is SGHRS and CDR2 is YFSETQ. The V and J ends lost 3 bases and 0 bases, in that order; junction bases with no gene match: 4. This CDR3 contains 15 residues.

The V call is TRBV11-2, the J call TRBJ2-5, with D perhaps TRBD2 (5 bases). The CDR3 runs 14 residues. V lost 6 bases, J lost 4 bases, and 15 bases lay in between. CDR1 and CDR2 from the germline V gene are SGHAT and FQNNGV. CDR3 loop: CASSPTARGETQYF. The CDR3 DNA follows: TGTGCCAGCAGTCCGACCGCACGGGGAGAGACCCAGTACTTC.

For the CDR3, the DNA is TGCGCCAGCAGCCAAGGACAGGCTGACTATGGCTACACCTTC. Its translation: CASSQGQADYGYTF. The rearrangement links TRBV5-1 to TRBJ1-2, with 7 bases aligning to TRBD1. CDR3 size: 14 residues. CDR1 is SGHRS, CDR2 YFSETQ, per germline. V gave up 4 bases and J gave up 3 bases; unmatched junction bases: 6.

This sequence joins TRBV30 and TRBJ2-3; D is uncertain. Trimming removed 0 bases at V and 5 bases at J, with 9 bases between. Germline V CDR1 and CDR2: GTSNPN, SVGIG (reference sequence). The CDR3 covers 13 residues. The CDR3 sequence: CAWSVNSKDTQYF. CDR3 bases: TGTGCCTGGAGTGTAAATTCTAAAGATACGCAGTATTTT.

The chain employs TRBV2 and TRBJ2-2, with D hard to call. The CDR3 consists of 14 residues. V was clipped by 3 bases and J by 1 base, with 6 bases between them. Germline CDR1 reads SNHLY; CDR2 reads FYNNEI. DNA of the CDR3: TGTGCCAGCAGTGAGATGCGGAACACCGGGGAGCTGTTTTTT. This sequence encodes CASSEMRNTGELFF. The entire variable domain, with the rest obtained from reference TRBV2 and TRBJ2-2, is as follows: EPEVTQTPSHQVTQMGQEVILRCVPISNHLYFYWYRQILGQKVEFLVSFYNNEISEKSEIFDDQFSVERPDGSNFTLKIRSTKLEDSAMYFCASSEMRNTGELFFGEGSRLTVL.

The chain uses TRBV9 and TRBJ2-2; D remains unclear. This CDR3 is built from 14 residues. CDR1 and CDR2 from the germline V gene are SGDLS and YYNGEE. Trimming cost V 1 base and J 1 base, with 5 bases left between them. The CDR3 region is CASSVSQNTGELFF. CDR3 DNA: TGTGCCAGCAGCGTAAGCCAGAACACCGGGGAGCTGTTTTTT.

The V call is TRBV24-1, the J call TRBJ1-3; TRBD1 is a possible D gene (5 bases). Per the germline V gene, CDR1 is KGHDR and CDR2 is SFDVKD. The CDR3 is 15 residues long. Trimming pared 3 bases from V and 2 bases from J, leaving 10 bases between. The CDR3 spells CATSDPTAPGNTIYF. For the CDR3, the DNA is TGTGCCACCAGTGATCCGACAGCACCTGGAAACACCATATATTTT.

This chain joins TRBV9 and TRBJ2-2; D ambiguous. Germline CDR1 is SGDLS and CDR2 is YYNGEE. The CDR3 length is 13 residues. The germline V and J ends were trimmed by 4 bases and 5 bases, with 9 bases remaining between them. The CDR3 nucleotides read TGTGCCAGCAGCCCCCAGAGGACCGGGGAGCTGTTTTTT. Translating it yields CASSPQRTGELFF.

The gene calls are TRBV6-5 and TRBJ2-2, with 7 bases matching TRBD1. In germline, CDR1 is MNHEY, CDR2 SVGAGI. Trimming removed 5 bases from V and 3 bases from J; junction bases left unmatched: 6. This CDR3 spans 15 amino acids. The CDR3 loop reads CASSPRTGYTGELFF. The DNA for the CDR3 is TGTGCCAGCAGTCCTAGGACAGGCTACACCGGGGAGCTGTTTTTT.

The V gene is TRBV2, the J gene TRBJ1-2; D might be TRBD1 (5 bases). V dropped 6 bases and J dropped 2 bases, with 13 bases sitting between them. CDR3 length: 14 residues. From germline, CDR1 is SNHLY and CDR2 FYNNEI. The CDR3 loop is CASSGGRMNYGYTF. Written as DNA, the CDR3 is TGTGCCAGCAGCGGGGGTCGGATGAACTATGGCTACACCTTC.

V and J are TRBV6-1 and TRBJ1-2; 8 positions agree with TRBD1. Germline V gene lookup returns CDR1 MNHNS and CDR2 SASEGT. Unmatched junction bases numbered 12, after V lost 0 bases and J lost 0 bases. The CDR3 is 19 amino acids. This chain's CDR3 is CASSEALLWTGTANYGYTF. The CDR3 nucleotides read TGTGCCAGCAGTGAAGCGCTTCTGTGGACAGGGACTGCTAACTATGGCTACACCTTC.

The gene calls are TRBV5-1 and TRBJ2-5, with a possible D match to TRBD2 (6 bases). CDR3 length: 14 amino acids. V was cut by 0 bases and J by 5 bases, with 11 bases left in between. CDR1 and CDR2 (germline): SGHRS, YFSETQ. The DNA for the CDR3 is TGCGCCAGCAGCTTGGGGAGGGGCAGGGAGACCCAGTACTTC. Its protein product is CASSLGRGRETQYF.

This chain joins TRBV18 and TRBJ1-1; D is possibly TRBD1 (5 bases). Per germline, CDR1 KGHSH and CDR2 LQKENI. This CDR3 has 15 amino acids. V lost 1 base to trimming and J lost 1 base, with 10 bases between them. CDR3 nucleotides: TGTGCCAGCTCACCACTGGGGGGGGAGAACACTGAAGCTTTCTTT. It codes for CASSPLGGENTEAFF.

J is TRBJ2-3 and V is TRBV30; a possible D gene is TRBD1 (6 bases). The CDR3 loop spans 14 amino acids. V was shortened by 1 base and J by 2 bases, with 10 bases between the two germline ends. Germline V gives CDR1 GTSNPN, CDR2 SVGIG (reference sequence). CDR3 protein: CAWSGDIPTDTQYF. The DNA for the CDR3 is TGTGCCTGGAGTGGGGACATACCCACAGATACGCAGTATTTT.

V gene TRBV19 combines with J gene TRBJ1-2; D gene ambiguous. Per the germline V gene, CDR1 is LNHDA and CDR2 is SQIVND (reference sequence). V lost 5 bases and J lost 4, with 20 bases in between. This CDR3 is built from 16 residues. The CDR3 is CASSSEDGGTLYGYTF. DNA of the CDR3: TGTGCCAGTAGTTCGGAGGACGGAGGAACGCTCTATGGCTACACCTTC.